A single sample gave rise to the 30 T cell receptor beta chains below, sequenced in a study of T cells expressing NK-cell markers. TCRdb reanalyzed the 5' RACE reads, giving one entry per CDR3 protein sequence and no DNA. The sample table sets out about 460,000 distinct CDR3 sequences. Sequences were obtained from blood T cells: a sorted CD56 or NKG2C T cell subset, CD4+ or CD8+ T cells, or bulk PBMC T cells (not recorded which). The receptors were sampled from a woman aged 45-65 years in good health.

This chain joins TRBV15 and TRBJ2-1; TCRdb lists TRBD1, though no DNA is available to test this call. Germline loops: CDR1 LNHNV, CDR2 YYDKDF (reference sequence). This CDR3 region has 13 residues. The CDR3 here is CATSRTGRDEQFF.

The CDR3 loop is CASSLPGAPEAFF. The rearrangement joins TRBV9 to TRBJ1-1; TCRdb picks TRBD1, but there is no DNA to check that call. Germline V gives CDR1 SGDLS, CDR2 YYNGEE. This CDR3 is 13 amino acids long.

V is TRBV5-5 and J is TRBJ1-1. This CDR3 has 17 amino acids. Germline V lookup: CDR1 SGHKS, CDR2 YYEKEE (reference sequence). CDR3 in amino acids: CASSAQVGVSVNTEAFF.

The chain employs TRBV6-1 and TRBJ2-4; TCRdb lists TRBD2, though no DNA is available to test this call. The CDR3 is made up of 14 amino acids. Germline CDR1 and CDR2: MNHNS and SASEGT. This chain's CDR3 is CASWSGSAKNIQYF.

The chain recombines TRBV5-5 with TRBJ1-1; TCRdb's D call of TRBD1 is untestable without DNA. This CDR3 is 15 amino acids long. From germline, CDR1 is SGHKS and CDR2 YYEKEE (reference sequence). The CDR3 spells CASSPGWVGGTEAFF.

The chain combines TRBV5-4 with TRBJ2-3; TCRdb names TRBD1, which stays unverified in the absence of DNA. The germline V gene has CDR1 SGHNT and CDR2 YYREEE (reference sequence). The CDR3 covers 16 residues. CDR3 loop: CASSLRERGGTDTQYF.

V gene TRBV5-5 combines with J gene TRBJ2-1; TCRdb picks TRBD1, but there is no DNA to check that call. The germline V gene has CDR1 SGHKS and CDR2 YYEKEE (reference sequence). This CDR3 region has 17 residues. The CDR3 reads CASSFGGGGKPYHEQFF.

The rearrangement uses TRBV20-1 and TRBJ1-1; without DNA, the TCRdb call of TRBD1 cannot be checked. CDR1 is DFQATT and CDR2 is SNEGSKA in the germline V gene (reference sequence). This CDR3 contains 11 residues. CDR3: CSAQGYTEAFF.

The rearrangement uses TRBV3-1 and TRBJ2-1; there is no DNA to check the TCRdb D call of TRBD2. Germline V gene data show CDR1 as LGHDT and CDR2 as YNNKEL (reference sequence). The CDR3 sequence is 14 residues long. The CDR3 is CASSPRTDSGEQFF.

The chain is built from TRBV7-3 and TRBJ1-1; TCRdb lists TRBD1, though no DNA is available to test this call. The CDR3 runs to 15 residues. Germline assignment: CDR1 SGHTA and CDR2 FQGTGA. The CDR3 is CASSLGTGVNTEAFF.

The rearrangement uses TRBV11-3 and TRBJ2-4; TCRdb selects TRBD2, and the lack of DNA leaves this call unchecked. Per germline, CDR1 SGHNT and CDR2 YENEEA. CDR3 length: 16 residues. Here the CDR3 reads CASSPEAGLAKNIQYF.

The genes are TRBV5-1 and TRBJ2-5; the TCRdb D gene call, TRBD1, has no DNA to confirm it. There are 13 residues in the CDR3. Germline CDR1 SGHRS, CDR2 YFSETQ. The CDR3 reads CASSLNREGTQYF.

The J gene is TRBJ2-1, the V gene TRBV10-1. CDR3 length equals 12 residues. Germline V CDR1 and CDR2: WNHNN, SYGVQD (reference sequence). CDR3: CASSVGINEQFF.

Here the CDR3 reads CSVELGVGYTF. The rearrangement links TRBV29-1 to TRBJ1-2; as DNA is missing, the TRBD1 call by TCRdb cannot be tested. The CDR3 runs to 11 residues. The germline gives CDR1 SQVTM, CDR2 ANQGSEA.

The J gene is TRBJ2-1, the V gene TRBV24-1; the D gene TCRdb calls, TRBD2, cannot be checked with no DNA. The CDR3 is 16 amino acids. CDR1 and CDR2 (germline): KGHDR, SFDVKD. CDR3: CATSDFTGRNYNEQFF.

The chain links TRBV5-1 to TRBJ2-1; TCRdb indicates TRBD2, and absent DNA this call remains unverified. Germline V gives CDR1 SGHRS, CDR2 YFSETQ. The CDR3 has 16 amino acids. The CDR3 protein is CASGPREVAMIHEQFF.

The rearrangement links TRBV7-9 to TRBJ2-1; TCRdb outputs TRBD1, but without DNA this stays unchecked. CDR3 length: 14 residues. Germline values: CDR1 SEHNR, CDR2 FQNEAQ (reference sequence). The CDR3 spells CASSLSQGQNEQFF.

J is TRBJ1-1 and V is TRBV18; the TCRdb D gene call, TRBD1, has no DNA to confirm it. Germline V CDR1 and CDR2: KGHSH, LQKENI. This CDR3 is built from 16 residues. The chain's CDR3 is CASSQTAGTGQTEAFF.

This CDR3 is CASSSSGGAFF. The J gene is TRBJ1-1, the V gene TRBV11-2; TCRdb indicates TRBD1, and absent DNA this call remains unverified. This CDR3 spans 11 amino acids. CDR1 SGHAT and CDR2 FQNNGV come from the germline V gene.

The chain uses TRBV2 and TRBJ2-7. Looked up from germline, CDR1 is SNHLY and CDR2 is FYNNEI. There are 12 residues in the CDR3. CDR3 amino acids: CASSSGSHEQYF.

This chain joins TRBV18 and TRBJ1-2. This CDR3 region has 14 residues. Germline V gene sequence: CDR1 KGHSH, CDR2 LQKENI. CDR3 sequence: CASSPEPRIEGYTF. Looking up the rest from reference TRBV18 and TRBJ1-2 gives the full variable domain: NAGVMQNPRHLVRRRGQEARLRCSPMKGHSHVYWYRQLPEEGLKFMVYLQKENIIDESGMPKERFSAEFPKEGPSILRIQQVVRGDSAAYFCASSPEPRIEGYTFGSGTRLTVV.

The CDR3 loop reads CASSLVVRLAGLSSYNEQFF. V gene TRBV5-1 combines with J gene TRBJ2-1; there is no DNA to check the TCRdb D call of TRBD2. There are 20 residues in the CDR3. The germline CDR1 and CDR2 sequences are SGHRS and YFSETQ.

This chain joins TRBV20-1 and TRBJ2-5; TCRdb calls TRBD2, which cannot be checked without DNA. The germline CDR1 and CDR2 sequences are DFQATT and SNEGSKA (reference sequence). The CDR3 loop spans 16 amino acids. CDR3 loop: CSALPTLAGGRETQYF.

The V call is TRBV12-3 or TRBV12-4, the J call TRBJ2-4. The CDR3 length is 13 residues. The CDR3 loop reads CASSLGQGSIQYF.

The chain employs TRBV12-3 or TRBV12-4 and TRBJ2-7; TCRdb proposes TRBD2, but this gene call is untestable without DNA. The CDR3 runs 13 residues. CDR3 amino acids: CASSLKSGFEQYF.

The CDR3: CASSLEGRESTGELFF. The V and J genes are TRBV5-1 and TRBJ2-2; without DNA, the TCRdb call of TRBD2 cannot be checked. The CDR3 has 16 amino acids. The germline gives CDR1 SGHRS, CDR2 YFSETQ.

This chain connects TRBV3-1 to TRBJ2-6; TCRdb's assignment of TRBD1 cannot be checked, as there is no DNA. The CDR3 is made up of 17 amino acids. From germline, CDR1 is LGHDT and CDR2 YNNKEL (reference sequence). This CDR3 is CASSPGTGGFGANVLTF.

This rearrangement joins TRBV7-8 to TRBJ2-3; with no DNA, the TCRdb D assignment of TRBD2 cannot be verified. The V gene's germline CDR1 is SGHVS and CDR2 FQNEAQ. The CDR3 has 16 amino acids. The CDR3 loop reads CASSFFSGRKADTQYF.

V and J are TRBV10-3 and TRBJ2-5; TCRdb returns TRBD1, unconfirmable since there is no DNA. Germline V gene lookup returns CDR1 ENHRY and CDR2 SYGVKD. This CDR3 is 15 amino acids long. CDR3: CAISRTGLAQETQYF.

This sequence joins TRBV5-6 and TRBJ2-4; TCRdb indicates TRBD1, and absent DNA this call remains unverified. The V gene's germline CDR1 is SGHDT and CDR2 YYEEEE. There are 15 residues in the CDR3. The CDR3 region is CASGQIQGTKNIQYF. The entire variable domain, with the rest obtained from reference TRBV5-6 and TRBJ2-4, is as follows: DAGVTQSPTHLIKTRGQQVTLRCSPKSGHDTVSWYQQALGQGPQFIFQYYEEEERQRGNFPDRFSGHQFPNYSSELNVNALLLGDSALYLCASGQIQGTKNIQYFGAGTRLSVL.